This TCR beta chain is from a study of early stage breast cancer tumors. The length of the CDR3 is 12 residues. The V and J ends lost 5 bases and 15 bases respectively, with 17 bases between them. Per germline, CDR1 SNHLY and CDR2 FYNNEI. The table came from immunoSEQ multiplex PCR; TCRdb's copy has only in-frame clones and leaves some out. This sample has 9,500 to 12,000 clones, with about 81% found just once. J is TRBJ1-5 and V is TRBV2; a possible D gene is TRBD1 (5 bases). The sequence came from a person between 70 and 80 years old with breast cancer. Sequenced material: breast tumor tissue. The CDR3 nucleotides are TGTGCCAGCAGTCCCTGGGGGGGTATTCTGCATTTT. This encodes CASSPWGGILHF.